This TCR beta chain was documented in a study of spatial heterogeneity in lung cancer (dated by TCRdb to between 2017 and 2020). In terms of the full investigation: More beta-chain than alpha-chain transcripts were consistently detected, likely reflecting higher beta-chain transcript abundance. The study quantitatively compared TCR alpha and beta repertoires across multiple tumor regions, matched nontumor lung and blood in non-small cell lung cancer. The study linked features of the TCR repertoire to counts of nonsynonymous mutations, which were determined by whole-exome sequencing of tumor tissue. In the raw uncorrected reads, each unique combination of TCR and UMI appeared more than ten times on average. Both alpha and beta chains were TCR-sequenced in samples taken at surgery, namely 220 tumor regions, 62 to 70 matched nontumor lung samples and 50 to 60 PBMC samples. In tumor regions, TCR transcript counts showed a strong correlation with a T cell transcriptional module score derived from matched bulk RNA-seq.

The method was 5' RACE. The sequencer listed for this sample is NextSeq 500. In the TCR library protocol, a unique molecular identifier was attached to each TCR cDNA molecule so that PCR and sequencing errors could be corrected. The published analysis was carried out like this. TCR identification, UMI-based error correction and CDR3 extraction were all carried out with Decombinator tools. TCRs above a frequency of 2 per 1,000, corresponding to the top 1% of the tumor frequency distribution, were defined as expanded. Expanded tumor TCRs statistically deemed absent (corrected P<0.05) from at least one tumor region were classed as regional, and all other expanded tumor TCRs were classed as ubiquitous. Rényi diversity was computed with the R vegan package after subsampling each repertoire 100 times to 5,000 TCRs. To build CDR3 similarity networks, amino acid triplet string-kernel similarity was used, and CDR3s were connected when their pairwise similarity was above 0.82. The public reads were quality trimmed at Q25 with fastp and then assembled into clones with MiXCR by TCRdb, keeping productive beta chains. Entries that share a CDR3 protein sequence are merged under the most common genes and DNA. The V and J calls reflect TCRdb's pipeline rather than the authors' work. Recorded for this sample are around 15,000 distinct CDR3 sequences; under 8% of them occurred a single time. The top ten clonotypes cover about 9% of the sample.

What this sample's time point label stands for: sample taken at primary tumor resection. Samples were obtained from around 72 patients with early-stage, untreated non-small cell lung cancer from the lung TRACERx cohort. TCR sequencing used whole RNA extracted from tumor and nontumor lung tissue, or from cryopreserved PBMC samples, without cell sorting. A patient was chosen for TCR sequencing only when enough RNA was available from at least two tumor regions. Before selection, tumor and adjacent nontumor lung specimens were reviewed by a lung pathologist. CDR3 length: 15 amino acids, cysteine to valine. The kept DNA is CDR3 alone, 45 bases in frame from the first base. Trimming takes 3 bases off V and 4 bases off J; junction bases not matched to a gene: 5. The table lists this clonotype with a few counts. Its recognized antigen is unknown. No qualities accompany the bases; no much larger clone lies one base away.

Study-level results and caveats: The tumor nonsynonymous mutation count correlated with the number of expanded intratumoral alpha and beta TCRs. Estimated TCR-seq coverage of tumor T cells was only roughly 7% for alpha chains and 12% to 15% for beta chains. The count of ubiquitous expanded TCRs correlated with the count of ubiquitous nonsynonymous mutations, and the count of regional expanded TCRs correlated with the count of regional nonsynonymous mutations. Confirming at a functional level the hypothesis that regional TCRs recognize regional mutations was considered to require additional single-cell paired TCR alpha and beta sequencing.

The chain employs TRBV7-1 and TRBJ2-7; the junction holds 11 bases that match TRBD1. TRBV7-1 is an ORF; its function is uncertain. Sequenced here: lung tumor tissue, sampled at surgery. The source is a male donor with early-stage non-small cell lung cancer. The DNA sequence is TGTGCCAGCAGCTCTGGACAGGGGGCTTGGTACGAGCAGTACGTC. It translates to CASSSGQGAWYEQYV.